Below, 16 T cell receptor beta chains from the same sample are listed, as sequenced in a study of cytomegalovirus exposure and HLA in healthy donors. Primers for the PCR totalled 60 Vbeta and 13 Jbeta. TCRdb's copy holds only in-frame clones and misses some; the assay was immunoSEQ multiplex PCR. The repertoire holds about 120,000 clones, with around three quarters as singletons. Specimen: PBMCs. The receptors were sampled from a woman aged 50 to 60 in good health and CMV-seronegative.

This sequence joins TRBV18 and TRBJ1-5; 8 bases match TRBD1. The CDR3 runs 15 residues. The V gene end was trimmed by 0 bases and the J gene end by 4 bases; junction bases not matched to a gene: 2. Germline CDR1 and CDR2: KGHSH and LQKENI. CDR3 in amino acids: CASSPPGQENQPQHF. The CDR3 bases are TGTGCCAGCTCACCACCGGGACAGGAGAATCAGCCCCAGCATTTT.

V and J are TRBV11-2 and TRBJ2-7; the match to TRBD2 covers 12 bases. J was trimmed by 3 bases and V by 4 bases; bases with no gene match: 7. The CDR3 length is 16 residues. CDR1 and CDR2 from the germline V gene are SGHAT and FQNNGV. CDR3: CASSSGLAGSNYEQYF. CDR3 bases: TGTGCCAGCAGCTCCGGACTAGCGGGGTCCAACTACGAGCAGTACTTC.

This CDR3 is CASSREPLAGVVDEQFF. The DNA of the CDR3 is TGTGCCAGTAGTCGGGAACCACTAGCGGGAGTGGTAGATGAGCAGTTCTTC. V usage is TRBV19 and J usage is TRBJ2-1; TRBD2 agrees at 11 bases. CDR3 size: 17 residues. Germline CDR1 reads LNHDA; CDR2 reads SQIVND (reference sequence). The trim removed 5 bases at V and 8 bases at J, leaving 14 bases unmatched.

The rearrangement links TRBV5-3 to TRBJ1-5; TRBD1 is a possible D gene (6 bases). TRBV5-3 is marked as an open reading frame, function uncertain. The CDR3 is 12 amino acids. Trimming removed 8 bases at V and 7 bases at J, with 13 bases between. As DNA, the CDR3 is TGTGCCAGCGCGGGGGGCAGACAGCCCCAGCATTTT. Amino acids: CASAGGRQPQHF.

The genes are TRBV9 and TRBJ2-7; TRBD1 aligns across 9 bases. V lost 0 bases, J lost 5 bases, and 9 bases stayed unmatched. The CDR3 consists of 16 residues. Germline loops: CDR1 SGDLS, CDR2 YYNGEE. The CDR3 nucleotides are TGTGCCAGCAGCGTAGCTACGGGACAGGGACTCCACGAGCAGTACTTC. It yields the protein CASSVATGQGLHEQYF.

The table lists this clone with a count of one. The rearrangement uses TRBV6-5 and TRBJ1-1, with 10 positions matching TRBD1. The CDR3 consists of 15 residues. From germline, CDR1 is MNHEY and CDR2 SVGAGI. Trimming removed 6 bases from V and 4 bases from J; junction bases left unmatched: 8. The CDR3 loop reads CASRRSRDRGTEAFF. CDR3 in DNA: TGTGCCAGCAGAAGAAGCCGGGACAGGGGCACTGAAGCTTTCTTT.

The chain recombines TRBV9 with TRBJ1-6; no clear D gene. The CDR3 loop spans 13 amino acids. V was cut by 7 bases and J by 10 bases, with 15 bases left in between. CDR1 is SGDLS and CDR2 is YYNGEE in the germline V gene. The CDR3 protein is CASPAPHSSPLHF. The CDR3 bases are TGTGCCAGCCCCGCCCCCCATAGCTCACCCCTCCACTTT.

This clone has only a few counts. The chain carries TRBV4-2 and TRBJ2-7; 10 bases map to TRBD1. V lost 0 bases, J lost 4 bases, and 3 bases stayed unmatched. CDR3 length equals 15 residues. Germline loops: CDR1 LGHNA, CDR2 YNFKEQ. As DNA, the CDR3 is TGTGCCAGCAGCCAAGATGGGACAGGGGCTTACGAGCAGTACTTC. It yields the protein CASSQDGTGAYEQYF.

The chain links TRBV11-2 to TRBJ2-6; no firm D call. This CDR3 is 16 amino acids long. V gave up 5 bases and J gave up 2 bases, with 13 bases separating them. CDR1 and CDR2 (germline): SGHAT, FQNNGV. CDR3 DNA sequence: TGTGCCAGCAGCCCACTCTCGAGCCCTGGGGCCAACGTCCTGACTTTC. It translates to CASSPLSSPGANVLTF.

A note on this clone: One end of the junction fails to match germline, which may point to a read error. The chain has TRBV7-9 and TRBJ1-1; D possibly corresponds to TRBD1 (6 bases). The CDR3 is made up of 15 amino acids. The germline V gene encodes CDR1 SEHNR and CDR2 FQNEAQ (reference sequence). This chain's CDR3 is CSSSLGGVLNTEAFF. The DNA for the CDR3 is TGTTCCAGCAGCTTAGGGGGGGTTTTGAACACTGAAGCTTTCTTT.

The DNA of the CDR3 is TGTGCCAGCAGGGGTTGGGGGCACGACACCGGGGAGCTGTTTTTT. Its translation is CASRGWGHDTGELFF. The gene calls are TRBV27 and TRBJ2-2, with a tentative D call TRBD1 (6 bases). Trimming stripped 6 bases from V and 3 bases from J, with 14 bases between. This CDR3 has 15 amino acids. The germline V gene encodes CDR1 MNHEY and CDR2 SMNVEV (reference sequence).

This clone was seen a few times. The DNA for the CDR3 is TGTGCCAGCAGTGAACTAAGCACAGATACGCAGTATTTT. Its translation: CASSELSTDTQYF. This chain links TRBV25-1 with TRBJ2-3; no clear D. Trimming removed 2 bases from V and 0 bases from J, with 3 bases in between. CDR1 is MGHDK, CDR2 SYGVNS, per germline. The CDR3 is 13 amino acids.

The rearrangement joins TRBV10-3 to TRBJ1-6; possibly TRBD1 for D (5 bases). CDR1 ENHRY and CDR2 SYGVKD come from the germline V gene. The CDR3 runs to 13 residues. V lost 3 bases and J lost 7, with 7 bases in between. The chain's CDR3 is CAISEGANSPLHF. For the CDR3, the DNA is TGTGCCATCAGTGAAGGGGCCAATTCACCCCTCCACTTT.

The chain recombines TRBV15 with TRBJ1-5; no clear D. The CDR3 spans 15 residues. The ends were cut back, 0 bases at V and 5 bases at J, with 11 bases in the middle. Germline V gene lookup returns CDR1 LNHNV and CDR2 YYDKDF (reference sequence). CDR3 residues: CATSRDARGHQPQHF. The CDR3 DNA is TGTGCCACCAGCAGAGATGCGCGGGGTCATCAGCCCCAGCATTTT.

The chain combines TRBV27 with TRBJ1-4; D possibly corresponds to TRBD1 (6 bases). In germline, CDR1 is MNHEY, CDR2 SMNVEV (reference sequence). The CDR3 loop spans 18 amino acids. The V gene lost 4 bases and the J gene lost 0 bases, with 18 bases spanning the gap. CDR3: CASSSHHPGDPTNEKLFF. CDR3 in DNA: TGTGCCAGCAGTTCCCACCATCCAGGGGATCCAACTAATGAAAAACTGTTTTTT.

The CDR3 here is CASSPREGSYNEQFF. DNA for the CDR3: TGTGCCAGCAGCCCCCGGGAGGGGTCCTACAATGAGCAGTTCTTC. V is TRBV9 and J is TRBJ2-1, with 8 nucleotides matching TRBD2. CDR3 length: 15 residues. CDR1 and CDR2 from the germline V gene are SGDLS and YYNGEE. The junction had 4 bases not matched to a gene; V was cut back by 4 bases and J by 1 base. The full variable domain, with the rest looked up from reference TRBV9 and TRBJ2-1, is DSGVTQTPKHLITATGQRVTLRCSPRSGDLSVYWYQQSLDQGLQFLIQYYNGEERAKGNILERFSAQQFPDLHSELNLSSLELGDSALYFCASSPREGSYNEQFFGPGTRLTVL.